The clone carrying this T cell receptor beta chain has more than one count but fewer than ten. Its cognate antigen is unknown. The record originates from a study of identical twins. Broader study findings: Memory repertoires showed no such pattern, whereas abundant cord blood beta clonotypes carried fewer insertions.

TCRdb reanalysed the 5' RACE reads using MiXCR and keeps one entry per CDR3 protein. Seen here are about 520,000 distinct CDR3 sequences, approximately 22% observed once, and the top ten hold about 0.93%. The length of the CDR3 is 16 residues. Germline V gene data show CDR1 as DFQATT and CDR2 as SNEGSKA (reference sequence). Trimming removed 5 bases at V and 9 bases at J, with 28 bases between. The sample was also linked to a second study, of T cells expressing NK-cell markers. This second report adds: The use of an anti-gamma-delta TCR antibody, which was added in several experiments, restricted sorting to T cells expressing alpha-beta TCR.

The sequenced sample consisted of CD4+ T cells sorted from blood. The rearrangement joins TRBV20-1 to TRBJ2-5; a possible D gene is TRBD2 (8 bases). This clonotype was obtained from a woman under 30 in good health. CDR3 sequence reads: CSAARGGTVRRGAQYF. The CDR3, as DNA: TGCAGTGCTGCCCGGGGGGGGACAGTAAGAAGAGGAGCCCAGTACTTC.